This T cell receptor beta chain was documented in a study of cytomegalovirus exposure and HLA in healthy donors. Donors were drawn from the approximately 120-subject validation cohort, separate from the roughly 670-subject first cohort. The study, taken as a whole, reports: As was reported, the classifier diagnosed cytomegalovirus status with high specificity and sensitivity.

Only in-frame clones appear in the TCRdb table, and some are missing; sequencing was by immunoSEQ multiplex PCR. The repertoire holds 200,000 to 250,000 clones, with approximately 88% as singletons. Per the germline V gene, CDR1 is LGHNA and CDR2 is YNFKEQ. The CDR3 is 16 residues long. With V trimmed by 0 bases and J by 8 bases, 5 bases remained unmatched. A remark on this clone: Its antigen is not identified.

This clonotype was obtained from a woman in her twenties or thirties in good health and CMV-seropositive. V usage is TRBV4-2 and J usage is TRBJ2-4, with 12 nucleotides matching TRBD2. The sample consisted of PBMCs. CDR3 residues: CASSQELAGGADIQYF. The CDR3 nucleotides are TGTGCCAGCAGCCAAGAACTAGCGGGAGGTGCGGACATTCAGTACTTC.